One sample yielded the 2 T cell receptor beta chains listed below, sequenced in a study of T cell responses to AZD1222 COVID-19 vaccine. Assay: immunoSEQ multiplex PCR; the TCRdb copy retains only in-frame clones and omits some. The profile shows about 140,000 clones, about 90% of them singletons. The sample consisted of peripheral blood, taken 28 days after the second dose of the MenACWY control vaccine. The receptors shown here come from an adult who received the MenACWY meningococcal vaccine as a control.

The V gene is TRBV7-2, the J gene TRBJ2-7, with 9 bases that match TRBD1. Germline V gives CDR1 SGHTA, CDR2 FQGNSA. The V segment lost 5 bases and the J segment 3 bases; nucleotides outside the gene matches: 5. The CDR3 spans 14 residues. CDR3: CASSPDRGNYEQYF. The CDR3 nucleotides read TGTGCCAGCAGCCCGGACAGGGGAAACTACGAGCAGTACTTC. Variable domain in full (rest from reference TRBV7-2 and TRBJ2-7): GAGVSQSPSNKVTEKGKDVELRCDPISGHTALYWYRQSLGQGLEFLIYFQGNSAPDKSGLPSDRFSAERTGGSVSTLTIQRTQQEDSAVYLCASSPDRGNYEQYFGPGTRLTVT.

This chain uses TRBV14 with TRBJ2-5; D perhaps matches TRBD1 (5 bases). Trimming cost V 1 base and J 5 bases, with 14 bases left between them. The CDR3 has 15 amino acids. Looked up from germline, CDR1 is SGHDN and CDR2 is FVKESK. Written as DNA, the CDR3 is TGTGCCAGCAGCCAAGGGGCAGGGATTGTGGAGACCCAGTACTTC. This encodes CASSQGAGIVETQYF.